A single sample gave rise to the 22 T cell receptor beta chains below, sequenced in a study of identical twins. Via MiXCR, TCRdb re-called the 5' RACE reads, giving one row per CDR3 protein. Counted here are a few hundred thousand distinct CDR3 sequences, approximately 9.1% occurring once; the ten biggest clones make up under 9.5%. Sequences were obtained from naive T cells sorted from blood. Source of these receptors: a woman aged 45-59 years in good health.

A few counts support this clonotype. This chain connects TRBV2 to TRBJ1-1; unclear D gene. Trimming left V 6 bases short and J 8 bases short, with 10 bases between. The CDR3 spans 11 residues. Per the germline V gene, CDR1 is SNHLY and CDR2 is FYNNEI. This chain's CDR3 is CASRREVEAFF. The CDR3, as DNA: TGTGCCAGCAGGCGGGAGGTAGAAGCTTTCTTT. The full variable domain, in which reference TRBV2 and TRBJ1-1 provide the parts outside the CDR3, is EPEVTQTPSHQVTQMGQEVILRCVPISNHLYFYWYRQILGQKVEFLVSFYNNEISEKSEIFDDQFSVERPDGSNFTLKIRSTKLEDSAMYFCASRREVEAFFGQGTRLTVV.

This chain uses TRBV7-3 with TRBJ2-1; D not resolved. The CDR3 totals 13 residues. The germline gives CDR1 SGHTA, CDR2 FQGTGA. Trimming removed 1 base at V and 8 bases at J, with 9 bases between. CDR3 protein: CASSLISSHEQFF. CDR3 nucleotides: TGTGCCAGCAGCTTAATTAGCAGCCATGAGCAGTTCTTC.

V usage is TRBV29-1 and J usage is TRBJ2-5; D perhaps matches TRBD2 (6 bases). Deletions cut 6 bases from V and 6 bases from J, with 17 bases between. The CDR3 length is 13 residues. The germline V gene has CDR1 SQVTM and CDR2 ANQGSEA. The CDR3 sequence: CSVAAGRVQTQYF. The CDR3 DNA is TGCAGCGTCGCCGCGGGGCGCGTTCAGACCCAGTACTTC.

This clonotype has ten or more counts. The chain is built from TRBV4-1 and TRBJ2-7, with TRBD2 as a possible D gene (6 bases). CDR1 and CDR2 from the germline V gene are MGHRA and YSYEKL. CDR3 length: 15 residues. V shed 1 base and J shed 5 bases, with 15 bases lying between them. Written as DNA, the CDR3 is TGCGCCAGCAGCCAAGCTCAGACTAGTGGTAACGAGCAGTACTTC. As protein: CASSQAQTSGNEQYF.

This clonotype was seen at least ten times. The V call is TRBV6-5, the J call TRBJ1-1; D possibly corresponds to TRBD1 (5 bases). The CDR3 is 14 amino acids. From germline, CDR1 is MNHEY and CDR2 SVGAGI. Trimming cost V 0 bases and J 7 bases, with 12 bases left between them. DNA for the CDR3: TGTGCCAGCAGTTACTCAAAGGGGCTTGGTGAAGCTTTCTTT. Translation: CASSYSKGLGEAFF.

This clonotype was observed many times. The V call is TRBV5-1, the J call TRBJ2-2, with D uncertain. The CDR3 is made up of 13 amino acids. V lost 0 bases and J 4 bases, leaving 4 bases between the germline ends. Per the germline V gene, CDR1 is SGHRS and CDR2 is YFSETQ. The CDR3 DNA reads TGCGCCAGCAGCTTGGATTCCACCGGGGAGCTGTTTTTT. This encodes CASSLDSTGELFF.

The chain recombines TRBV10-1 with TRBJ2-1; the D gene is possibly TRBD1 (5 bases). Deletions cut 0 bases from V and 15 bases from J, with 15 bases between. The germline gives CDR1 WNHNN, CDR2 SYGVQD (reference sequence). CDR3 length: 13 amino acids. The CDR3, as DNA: TGCGCCAGCAGTGAGTCGAACCCAGGACACCGGTTCTTC. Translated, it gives CASSESNPGHRFF.

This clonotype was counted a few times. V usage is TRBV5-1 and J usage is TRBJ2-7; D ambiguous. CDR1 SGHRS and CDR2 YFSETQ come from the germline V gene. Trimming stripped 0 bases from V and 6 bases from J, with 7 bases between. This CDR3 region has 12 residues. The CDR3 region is CASSLAGFEQYF. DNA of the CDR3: TGCGCCAGCAGCTTGGCGGGTTTCGAGCAGTACTTC.

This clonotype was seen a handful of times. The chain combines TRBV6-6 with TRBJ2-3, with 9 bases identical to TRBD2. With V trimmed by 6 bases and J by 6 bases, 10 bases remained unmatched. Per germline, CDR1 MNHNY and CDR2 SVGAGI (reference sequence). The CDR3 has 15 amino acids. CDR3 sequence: CASSPTSGSWDTQYF. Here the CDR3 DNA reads TGTGCCAGCAGCCCGACTAGCGGATCTTGGGATACGCAGTATTTT.

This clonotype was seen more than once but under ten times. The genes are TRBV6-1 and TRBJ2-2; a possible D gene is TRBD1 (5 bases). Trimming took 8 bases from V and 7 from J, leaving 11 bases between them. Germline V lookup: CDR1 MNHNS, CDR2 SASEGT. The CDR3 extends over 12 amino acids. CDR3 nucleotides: TGTGCCAGCGCAGGGTATGGCGGGGAGCTGTTTTTT. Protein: CASAGYGGELFF.

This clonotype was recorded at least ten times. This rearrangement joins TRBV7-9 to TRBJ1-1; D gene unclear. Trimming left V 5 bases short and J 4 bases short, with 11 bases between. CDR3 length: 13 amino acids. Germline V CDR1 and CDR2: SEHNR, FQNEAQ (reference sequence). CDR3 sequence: CASSRSGSTEAFF. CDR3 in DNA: TGTGCCAGCAGCAGATCGGGGAGCACTGAAGCTTTCTTT. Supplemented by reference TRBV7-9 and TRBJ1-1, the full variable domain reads DTGVSQNPRHKITKRGQNVTFRCDPISEHNRLYWYRQTLGQGPEFLTYFQNEAQLEKSRLLSDRFSAERPKGSFSTLEIQRTEQGDSAMYLCASSRSGSTEAFFGQGTRLTVV.

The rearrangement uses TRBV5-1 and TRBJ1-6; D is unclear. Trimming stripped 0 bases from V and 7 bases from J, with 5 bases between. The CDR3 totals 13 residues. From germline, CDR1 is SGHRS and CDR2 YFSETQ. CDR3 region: CASSLEENSPLHF. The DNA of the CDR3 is TGCGCCAGCAGCTTGGAAGAAAATTCACCCCTCCACTTT.

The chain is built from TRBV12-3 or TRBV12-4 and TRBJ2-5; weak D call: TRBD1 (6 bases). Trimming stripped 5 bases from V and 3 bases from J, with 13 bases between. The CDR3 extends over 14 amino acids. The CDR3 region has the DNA TGTGCCAGCAGTGTACAGGGCTCAGAAGAGACCCAGTACTTC. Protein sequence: CASSVQGSEETQYF.

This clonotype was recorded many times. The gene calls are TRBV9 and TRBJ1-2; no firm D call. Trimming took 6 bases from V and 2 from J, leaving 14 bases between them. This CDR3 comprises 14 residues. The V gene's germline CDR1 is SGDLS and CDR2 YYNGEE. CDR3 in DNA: TGTGCCAGCAATATCGACTCTGGCAACTATGGCTACACCTTC. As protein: CASNIDSGNYGYTF.

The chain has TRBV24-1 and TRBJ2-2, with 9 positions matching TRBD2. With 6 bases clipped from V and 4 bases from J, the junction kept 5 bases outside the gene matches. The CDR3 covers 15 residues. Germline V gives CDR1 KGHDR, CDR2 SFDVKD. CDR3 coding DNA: TGTGCCACCAGTCGCCTAGCGGGATCCACCGGGGAGCTGTTTTTT. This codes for CATSRLAGSTGELFF.

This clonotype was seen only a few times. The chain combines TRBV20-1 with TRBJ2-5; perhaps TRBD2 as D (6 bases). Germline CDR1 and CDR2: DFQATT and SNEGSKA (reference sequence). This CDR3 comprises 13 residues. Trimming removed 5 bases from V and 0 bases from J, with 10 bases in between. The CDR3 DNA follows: TGCAGTGCTGGAGGAGGGGACCAAGAGACCCAGTACTTC. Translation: CSAGGGDQETQYF.

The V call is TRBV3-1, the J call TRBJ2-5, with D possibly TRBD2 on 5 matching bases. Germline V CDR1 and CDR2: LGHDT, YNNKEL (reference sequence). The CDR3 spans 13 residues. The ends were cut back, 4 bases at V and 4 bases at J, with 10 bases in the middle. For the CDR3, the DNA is TGTGCCAGCAGCCGGCGTGCGGGAGAGACCCAGTACTTC. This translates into CASSRRAGETQYF.

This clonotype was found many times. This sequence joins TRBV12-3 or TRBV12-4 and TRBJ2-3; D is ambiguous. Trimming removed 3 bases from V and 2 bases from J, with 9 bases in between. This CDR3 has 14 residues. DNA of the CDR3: TGTGCCAGCAGTTTGAACGGTCCCACAGATACGCAGTATTTT. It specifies CASSLNGPTDTQYF.

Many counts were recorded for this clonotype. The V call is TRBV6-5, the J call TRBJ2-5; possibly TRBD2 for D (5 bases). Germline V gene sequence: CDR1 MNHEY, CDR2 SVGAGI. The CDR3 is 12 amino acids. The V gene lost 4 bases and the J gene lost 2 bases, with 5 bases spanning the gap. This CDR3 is CASSSGQETQYF. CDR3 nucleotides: TGTGCCAGCAGTTCGGGACAAGAGACCCAGTACTTC.

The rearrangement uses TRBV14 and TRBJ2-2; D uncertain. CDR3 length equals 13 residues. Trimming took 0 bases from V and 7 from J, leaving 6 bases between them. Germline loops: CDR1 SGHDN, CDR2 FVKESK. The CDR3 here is CASSQDSGGELFF. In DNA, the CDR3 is TGTGCCAGCAGCCAAGACTCTGGCGGGGAGCTGTTTTTT.

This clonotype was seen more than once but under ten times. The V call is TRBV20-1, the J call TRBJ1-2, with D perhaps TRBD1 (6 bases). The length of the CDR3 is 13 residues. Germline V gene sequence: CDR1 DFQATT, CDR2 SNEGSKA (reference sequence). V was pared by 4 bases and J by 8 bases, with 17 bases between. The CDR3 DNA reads TGCAGTGCTATGTTTCAGGGGCGTAACGGCTACACCTTC. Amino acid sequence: CSAMFQGRNGYTF.

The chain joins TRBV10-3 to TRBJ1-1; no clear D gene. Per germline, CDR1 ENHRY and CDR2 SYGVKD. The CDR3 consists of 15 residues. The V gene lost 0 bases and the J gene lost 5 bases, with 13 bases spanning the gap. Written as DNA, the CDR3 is TGTGCCATCAGTGAGTCCTTGACATCCGATACTGAAGCTTTCTTT. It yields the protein CAISESLTSDTEAFF.